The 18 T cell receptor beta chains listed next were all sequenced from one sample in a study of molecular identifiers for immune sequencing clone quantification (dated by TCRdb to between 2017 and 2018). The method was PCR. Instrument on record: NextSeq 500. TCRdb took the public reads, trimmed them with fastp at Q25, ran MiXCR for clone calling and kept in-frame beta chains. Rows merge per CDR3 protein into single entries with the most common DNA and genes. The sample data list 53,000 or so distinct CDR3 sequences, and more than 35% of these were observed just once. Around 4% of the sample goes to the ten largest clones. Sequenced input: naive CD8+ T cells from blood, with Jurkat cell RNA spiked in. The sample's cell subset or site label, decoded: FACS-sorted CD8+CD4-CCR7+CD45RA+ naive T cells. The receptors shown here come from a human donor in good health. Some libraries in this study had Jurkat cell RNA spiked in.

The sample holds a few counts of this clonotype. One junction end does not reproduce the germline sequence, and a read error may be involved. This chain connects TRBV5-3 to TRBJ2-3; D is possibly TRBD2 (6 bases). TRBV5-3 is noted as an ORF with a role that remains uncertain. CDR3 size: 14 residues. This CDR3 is CASSLRGLGDTQYF. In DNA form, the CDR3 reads TGTGCCAGCAGCTTGCGGGGCCTGGGAGATACGCAGTATTTT.

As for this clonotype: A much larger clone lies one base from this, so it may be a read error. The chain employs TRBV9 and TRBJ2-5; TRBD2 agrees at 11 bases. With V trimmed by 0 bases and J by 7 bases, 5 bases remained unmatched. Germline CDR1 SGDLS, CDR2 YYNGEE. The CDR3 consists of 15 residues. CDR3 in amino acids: CASSVARTSGGTQYF. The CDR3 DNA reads TGTGCCAGCAGCGTAGCCCGAACTAGCGGGGGGACCCAGTACTTC.

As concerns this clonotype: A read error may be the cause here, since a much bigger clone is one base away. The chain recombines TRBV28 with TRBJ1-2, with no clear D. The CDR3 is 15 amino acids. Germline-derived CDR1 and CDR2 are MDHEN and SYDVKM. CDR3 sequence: CAGSSTPKGSYGYTF. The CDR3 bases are TGTGCCGGCAGCTCCACCCCGAAAGGGTCGTATGGCTACACCTTC.

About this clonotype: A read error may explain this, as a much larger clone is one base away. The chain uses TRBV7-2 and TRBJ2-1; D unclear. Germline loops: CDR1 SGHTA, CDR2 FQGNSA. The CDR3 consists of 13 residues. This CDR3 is CASSLAMIVEQCF. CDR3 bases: TGTGCCAGCAGCTTAGCGATGATAGTCGAGCAGTGCTTC.

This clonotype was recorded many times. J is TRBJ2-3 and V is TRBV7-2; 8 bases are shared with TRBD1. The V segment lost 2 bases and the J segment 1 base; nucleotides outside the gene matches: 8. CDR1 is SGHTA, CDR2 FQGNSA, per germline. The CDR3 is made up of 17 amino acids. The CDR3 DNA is TGTGCCAGCAGCTTAATGGGGCAGGGGGCCCGCACAGATACGCAGTATTTT. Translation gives CASSLMGQGARTDTQYF.

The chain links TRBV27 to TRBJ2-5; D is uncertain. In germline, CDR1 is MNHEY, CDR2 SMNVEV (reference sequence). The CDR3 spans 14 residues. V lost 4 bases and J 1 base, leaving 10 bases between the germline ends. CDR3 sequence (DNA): TGTGCCAGCAGTTCACCCTACTCCCAAGAGACCCAGTACTTC. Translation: CASSSPYSQETQYF.

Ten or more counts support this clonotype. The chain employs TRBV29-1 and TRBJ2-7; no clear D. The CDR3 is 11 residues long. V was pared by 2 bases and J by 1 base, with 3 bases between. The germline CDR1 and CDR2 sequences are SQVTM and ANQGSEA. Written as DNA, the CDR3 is TGCAGCGTTGAAAAGTCCTACGAGCAGTACTTC. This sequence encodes CSVEKSYEQYF.

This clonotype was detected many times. This CDR3 is CASSLVRHEKLFF. The CDR3 nucleotides are TGTGCCAGCAGCTTAGTTCGCCATGAAAAACTGTTTTTT. V and J are TRBV7-6 and TRBJ1-4; D call uncertain. V lost 1 base to trimming and J lost 6 bases, with 6 bases between them. The CDR3 extends over 13 amino acids. CDR1 is SGHVS and CDR2 is FNYEAQ in the germline V gene.

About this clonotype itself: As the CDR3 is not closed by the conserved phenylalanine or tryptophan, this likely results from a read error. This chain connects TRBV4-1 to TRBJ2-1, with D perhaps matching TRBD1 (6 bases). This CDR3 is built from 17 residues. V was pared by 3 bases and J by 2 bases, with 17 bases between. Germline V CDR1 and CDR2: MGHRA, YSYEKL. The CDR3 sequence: CASSHIGGRGAYNEQFI. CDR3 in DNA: TGCGCCAGCAGCCATATAGGTGGCAGGGGCGCCTACAATGAGCAGTTCATC.

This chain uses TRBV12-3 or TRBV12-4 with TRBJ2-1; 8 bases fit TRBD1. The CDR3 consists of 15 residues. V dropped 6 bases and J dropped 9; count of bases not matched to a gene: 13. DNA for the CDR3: TGTGCCAGCAGAAGAGACAGGGGCGTATCCGGTGAGCAGTTCTTC. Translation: CASRRDRGVSGEQFF.

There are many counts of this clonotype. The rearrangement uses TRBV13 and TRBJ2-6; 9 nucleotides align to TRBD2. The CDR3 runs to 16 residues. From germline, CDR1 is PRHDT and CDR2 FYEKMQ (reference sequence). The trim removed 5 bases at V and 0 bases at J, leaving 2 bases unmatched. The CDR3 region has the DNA TGTGCCAGCAGCCCAGCGGGGGGCTCTGGGGCCAACGTCCTGACTTTC. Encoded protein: CASSPAGGSGANVLTF.

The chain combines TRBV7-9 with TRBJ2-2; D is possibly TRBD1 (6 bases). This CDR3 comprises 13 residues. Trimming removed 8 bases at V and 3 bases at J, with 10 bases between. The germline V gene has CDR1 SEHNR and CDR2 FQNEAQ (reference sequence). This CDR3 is CASEGVDTGELFF. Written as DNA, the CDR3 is TGTGCCAGCGAGGGGGTGGACACCGGGGAGCTGTTTTTT.

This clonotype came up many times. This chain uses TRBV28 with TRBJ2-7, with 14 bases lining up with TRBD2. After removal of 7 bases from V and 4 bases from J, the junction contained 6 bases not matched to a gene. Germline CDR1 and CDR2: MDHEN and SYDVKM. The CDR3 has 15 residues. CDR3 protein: CASTEGLAGGYEQYF. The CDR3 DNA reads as TGTGCCAGCACCGAAGGACTAGCGGGAGGATACGAGCAGTACTTC. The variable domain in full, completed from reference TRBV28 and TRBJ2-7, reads DVKVTQSSRYLVKRTGEKVFLECVQDMDHENMFWYRQDPGLGLRLIYFSYDVKMKEKGDIPEGYSVSREKKERFSLILESASTNQTSMYLCASTEGLAGGYEQYFGPGTRLTVT.

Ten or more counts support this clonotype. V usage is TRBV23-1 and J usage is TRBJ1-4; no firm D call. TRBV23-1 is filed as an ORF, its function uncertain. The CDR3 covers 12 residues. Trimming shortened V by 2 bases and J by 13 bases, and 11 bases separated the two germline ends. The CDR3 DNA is TGCGCCAGCAGTCAAATTTGGGTGCGACTGTTTTTT. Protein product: CASSQIWVRLFF.

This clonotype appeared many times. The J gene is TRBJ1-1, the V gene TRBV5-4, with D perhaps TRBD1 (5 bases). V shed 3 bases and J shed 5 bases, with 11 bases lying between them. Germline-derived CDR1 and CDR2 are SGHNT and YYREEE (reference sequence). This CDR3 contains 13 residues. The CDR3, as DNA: TGTGCCAGCAGCTACGGGGGGAAGACTGAAGCTTTCTTT. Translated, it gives CASSYGGKTEAFF.

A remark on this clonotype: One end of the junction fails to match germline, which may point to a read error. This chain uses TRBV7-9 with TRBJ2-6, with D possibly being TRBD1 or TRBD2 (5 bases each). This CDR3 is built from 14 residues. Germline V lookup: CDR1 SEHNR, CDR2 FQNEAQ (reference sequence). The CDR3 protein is CASSLLQGPNVLTF. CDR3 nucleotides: TGTGCCAGCAGCTTACTTCAGGGACCCAATGTCCTGACTTTC.

As DNA, the CDR3 is TGTGCCAGCAGTCCCGTCTTCACCCGGTCACCCCTCCACTTT. This translates into CASSPVFTRSPLHF. This sequence joins TRBV28 and TRBJ1-6; no clear D. V was shortened by 5 bases and J by 10 bases, with 15 bases between the two germline ends. This CDR3 contains 14 residues. Looked up from germline, CDR1 is MDHEN and CDR2 is SYDVKM.

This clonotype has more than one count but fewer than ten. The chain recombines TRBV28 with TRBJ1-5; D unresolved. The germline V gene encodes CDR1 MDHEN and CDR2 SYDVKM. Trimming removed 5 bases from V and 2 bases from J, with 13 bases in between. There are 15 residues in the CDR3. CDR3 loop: CASSGITRGNQPQHF. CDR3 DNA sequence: TGTGCCAGCAGTGGGATAACGAGGGGCAATCAGCCCCAGCATTTT.